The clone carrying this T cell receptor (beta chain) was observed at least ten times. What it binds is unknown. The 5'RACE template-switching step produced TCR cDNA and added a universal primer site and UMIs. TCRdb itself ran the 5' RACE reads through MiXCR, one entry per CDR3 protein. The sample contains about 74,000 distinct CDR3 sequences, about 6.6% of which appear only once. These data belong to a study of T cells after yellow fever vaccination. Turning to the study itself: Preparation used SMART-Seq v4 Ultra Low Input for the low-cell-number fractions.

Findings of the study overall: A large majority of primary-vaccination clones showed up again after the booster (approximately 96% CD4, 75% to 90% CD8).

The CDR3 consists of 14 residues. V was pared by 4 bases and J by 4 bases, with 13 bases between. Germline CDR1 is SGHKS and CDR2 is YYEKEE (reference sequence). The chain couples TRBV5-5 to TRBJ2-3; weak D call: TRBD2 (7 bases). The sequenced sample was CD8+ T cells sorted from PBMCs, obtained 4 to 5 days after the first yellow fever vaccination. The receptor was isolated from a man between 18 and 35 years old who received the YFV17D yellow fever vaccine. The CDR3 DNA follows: TGTGCCAGCAGCACTAGGGGGGGCCCAGATACGCAGTATTTT. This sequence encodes CASSTRGGPDTQYF.